One T cell receptor beta chain is described in this entry. These data are taken from a study of T cell clones after liver transplantation. TCRdb's table, derived via immunoSEQ multiplex PCR, lists solely in-frame clones and lacks some. The sample holds several thousand clones, 80% seen once. The material sequenced was CD8+ T cells from blood, taken 45 to 46 months after liver transplant. The TCR originated in a human patient who received a liver transplant. A subset of T cells may come from the graft donor.

The CDR3 DNA sequence: TGTGCCAGCAGTTCAACCGGAGAGGGTTCCTACGAGCAGTACTTC. Its protein is CASSSTGEGSYEQYF. The chain carries TRBV28 and TRBJ2-7; the D gene is possibly TRBD2 (5 bases). V lost 4 bases, J lost 1 base, and 14 bases lay in between. Germline CDR1 MDHEN, CDR2 SYDVKM. CDR3 size: 15 residues.